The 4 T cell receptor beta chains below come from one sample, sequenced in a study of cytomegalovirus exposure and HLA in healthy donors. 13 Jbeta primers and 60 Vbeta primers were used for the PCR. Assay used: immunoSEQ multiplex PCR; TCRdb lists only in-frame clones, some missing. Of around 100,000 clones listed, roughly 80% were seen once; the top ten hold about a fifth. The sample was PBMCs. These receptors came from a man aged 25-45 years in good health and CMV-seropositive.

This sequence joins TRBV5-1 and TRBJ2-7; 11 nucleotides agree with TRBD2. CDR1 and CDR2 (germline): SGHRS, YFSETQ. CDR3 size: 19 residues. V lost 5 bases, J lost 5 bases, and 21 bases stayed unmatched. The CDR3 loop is CASSSPTLAGGRGGHEQYF. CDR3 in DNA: TGCGCCAGCAGTTCTCCGACTCTAGCGGGGGGCCGCGGTGGCCACGAGCAGTACTTC.

The CDR3 DNA is TGTGCCATCAGTGAGCAGGGCACAACTAATGAAAAACTGTTTTTT. Translated: CAISEQGTTNEKLFF. The V and J genes are TRBV10-3 and TRBJ1-4; a weak D match, TRBD1 (5 bases). V lost 2 bases and J 0 bases, leaving 7 bases between the germline ends. This CDR3 comprises 15 residues. The germline V gene has CDR1 ENHRY and CDR2 SYGVKD.

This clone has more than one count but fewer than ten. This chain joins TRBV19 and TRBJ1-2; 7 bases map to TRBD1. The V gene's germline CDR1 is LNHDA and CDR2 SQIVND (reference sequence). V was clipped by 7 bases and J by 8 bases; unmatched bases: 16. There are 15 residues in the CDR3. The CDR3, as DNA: TGTGCCAGTATCACGAGGACAGGCCCCCCTATCGGCTACACCTTC. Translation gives CASITRTGPPIGYTF.

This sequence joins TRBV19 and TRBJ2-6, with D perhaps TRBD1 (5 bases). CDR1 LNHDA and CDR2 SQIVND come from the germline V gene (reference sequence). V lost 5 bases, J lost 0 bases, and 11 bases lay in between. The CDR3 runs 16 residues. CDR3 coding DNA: TGTGCCAGTAGTGACAGCAGTAGCTCTGGGGCCAACGTCCTGACTTTC. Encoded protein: CASSDSSSSGANVLTF.